The clone carrying this T cell receptor (beta chain) was observed many times. V lost 4 bases, J lost 4 bases, and 16 bases lay in between. Germline values: CDR1 SGHVS, CDR2 FNYEAQ. The CDR3 is 15 amino acids. The data derive from a study of T cell repertoires in cytomegalovirus infection. TCRdb re-analysed the reads in MiXCR, keeping a single row per CDR3 protein. Here the sample spans a few hundred thousand distinct CDR3 sequences, over 8% being singletons. Sequenced input: PBMCs. This sequence originates from a human donor in good health (CMV status not recorded). Some clones in this sample may be carry-over from other donors' samples. The chain employs TRBV7-6 and TRBJ1-1, with D uncertain. The CDR3 region has the DNA TGTGCCAGCAGCTCGGCACGGATCGGTCTCACTGAAGCTTTCTTT. Its translation: CASSSARIGLTEAFF.